This record looks at one T cell receptor beta chain sequence and its context. Germline values: CDR1 SGHAT, CDR2 FQDESV (reference sequence). V trimming: 5 bases; J trimming: 4 bases; junction bases outside the gene matches: 12. This CDR3 spans 16 amino acids. The record originates from a study of blood T cell repertoires in COVID-19. Turning to the study itself: T cells, B-cell-depleted T cells, or PBMCs provided the cDNA or gDNA that served as material.

Clones were sequenced by immunoSEQ multiplex PCR, and TCRdb holds only the in-frame ones, with some missing. The sample lists approximately 250,000 clones; roughly nine tenths were seen once. The V and J genes are TRBV11-1 and TRBJ1-2, with 8 bases matching TRBD1. The TCR originated in a man aged 40-49 years with active or convalescent COVID-19. Sequencing was done on a sample of peripheral blood. CDR3 sequence (DNA): TGTGCCAGCAGCCCCGGGACAGGCCCGGGGGGCTATGGCTACACCTTC. This codes for CASSPGTGPGGYGYTF. The variable domain in full, completed from reference TRBV11-1 and TRBJ1-2, reads EAEVAQSPRYKITEKSQAVAFWCDPISGHATLYWYRQILGQGPELLVQFQDESVVDDSQLPKDRFSAERLKGVDSTLKIQPAELGDSAMYLCASSPGTGPGGYGYTFGSGTRLTVV.